This is a list of T cell receptor beta chains from one sample in a study of T cells after yellow fever vaccination. TCRdb fed the 5' RACE reads into MiXCR, producing one record per CDR3 protein. This table has a few hundred thousand distinct CDR3 sequences, roughly 4% appearing once. The sample in question was PBMCs, obtained 5 days after the yellow fever booster vaccination. These receptor sequences come from a man aged 18 to 30 who received the YFV17D yellow fever vaccine. The CDR3 runs from the conserved cysteine through the conserved F or W. D genes are given only for firm matches. Clone size is stated in some rows and not others, as once, few, many or a class when expanded.

J gene,D gene,clone size,V gene,CDR3 protein,CDR3 DNA
TRBJ1-4,-,-,TRBV6-5,CASRTLGSEKLFF,TGTGCCAGCCGAACTTTGGGGTCAGAAAAACTGTTTTTT
TRBJ2-3,TRBD2,-,TRBV11-2,CASSLVLLAGARITDTQYF,TGTGCCAGCAGCTTAGTTTTACTAGCGGGGGCCAGAATCACAGATACGCAGTATTTT
TRBJ1-5,TRBD1,-,TRBV25-1,CASSRDRDLNNQPQHF,TGTGCCAGCAGTCGGGACAGGGACTTGAACAATCAGCCCCAGCATTTT
TRBJ2-1,-,few,TRBV20-1,CSASPRLSNEQFF,TGCAGTGCTTCCCCTCGGTTGTCCAATGAGCAGTTCTTC
TRBJ1-6,-,many,TRBV7-9,CASRSAGFSPLHF,TGTGCCAGCAGATCAGCAGGGTTCTCACCCCTCCACTTT
TRBJ1-1,TRBD1,many,TRBV5-5,CASSSSGTGWTEAFF,TGTGCCAGCAGCTCCTCCGGGACAGGGTGGACTGAAGCTTTCTTT
TRBJ2-2,-,-,TRBV4-2,CASSQEGWTSSGELFF,TGTGCCAGCAGCCAAGAAGGCTGGACTTCCAGCGGGGAGCTGTTTTTT
TRBJ2-7,-,once,TRBV3-1,CASSQNRRAGRYF,TGTGCCAGCAGCCAAAATAGAAGGGCCGGGCGGTACTTC
TRBJ2-1,-,many,TRBV7-9,CASLDGGSGAYNEQFF,TGTGCCAGCCTGGATGGCGGTAGCGGAGCCTACAATGAGCAGTTCTTC
TRBJ2-5,-,many,TRBV5-6,CASSLSRETQYF,TGTGCCAGCAGCTTATCGAGAGAGACCCAGTACTTC
TRBJ2-2,-,few,TRBV2,CASLMTENTGELFF,TGTGCCAGCTTGATGACAGAGAACACCGGGGAGCTGTTTTTT
TRBJ1-1,-,many,TRBV7-2,CASSSMNTEAFF,TGTGCCAGCAGCTCCATGAACACTGAAGCTTTCTTT
TRBJ2-6,TRBD2,-,TRBV20-1,CSAISSGGLSGANVLTF,TGCAGTGCTATATCTAGCGGGGGACTCTCTGGGGCCAACGTCCTGACTTTC
TRBJ2-2,-,many,TRBV12-3/TRBV12-4,CASRGGAGDTGELFF,TGTGCCAGCAGGGGGGGGGCTGGAGACACCGGGGAGCTGTTTTTT
TRBJ2-3,TRBD2,-,TRBV5-1,CASSFGSGGSDTQYF,TGCGCCAGCAGCTTTGGTAGCGGGGGGTCAGATACGCAGTATTTT
TRBJ2-1,TRBD2,few,TRBV5-1,CASSPWGPAGGRRNEQFF,TGCGCCAGCAGCCCTTGGGGGCCAGCGGGGGGGCGAAGGAATGAGCAGTTCTTC
TRBJ1-6,-,many,TRBV5-1,CASSLTRPDSPLHF,TGCGCCAGCAGCTTGACCAGGCCAGATTCACCCCTCCACTTT
TRBJ1-5,TRBD1,many,TRBV20-1,CSASPTGARDQPQHF,TGCAGTGCTAGCCCGACAGGGGCCCGGGATCAGCCCCAGCATTTT
TRBJ2-3,TRBD1,-,TRBV6-2/TRBV6-3,CASRPDREEDTQYF,TGTGCCAGCAGGCCAGACAGGGAAGAAGATACGCAGTATTTT
TRBJ1-1,TRBD1,many,TRBV5-1,CASSRDSHGTEAFF,TGCGCCAGCAGCAGGGACAGTCATGGGACTGAAGCTTTCTTT
TRBJ2-1,-,many,TRBV7-6,CASSPTQIGYNEQFF,TGTGCCAGCAGCCCCACACAGATCGGGTACAATGAGCAGTTCTTC
TRBJ1-5,-,few,TRBV24-1,CATSDPIPSNQPQHF,TGTGCCACCAGTGACCCAATTCCTAGCAATCAGCCCCAGCATTTT
TRBJ2-6,-,-,TRBV18,CASSPRGHSGANVLTF,TGTGCCAGCTCCCCTCGGGGCCACTCTGGGGCCAACGTCCTGACTTTC
TRBJ2-7,TRBD1,few,TRBV12-3/TRBV12-4,CASSLARTGPYEQYF,TGTGCCAGCAGTTTAGCCCGGACAGGTCCCTACGAGCAGTACTTC
TRBJ2-3,TRBD2,few,TRBV4-1,CASSQESRPRGSVAGASTDTQYF,TGCGCCAGCAGCCAAGAAAGCCGTCCCAGGGGGTCAGTAGCGGGGGCTAGCACAGATACGCAGTATTTT
TRBJ2-3,-,-,TRBV7-2,CASRPGGPRADTQYF,TGTGCCAGCAGGCCAGGGGGGCCGAGGGCAGATACGCAGTATTTT
TRBJ1-2,-,-,TRBV7-9,CASSFPVGESYGYTF,TGTGCCAGCAGCTTTCCGGTTGGGGAAAGCTATGGCTACACCTTC
TRBJ1-3,-,few,TRBV7-2,CASSPGRGPYSGNTIYF,TGTGCCAGCAGCCCCGGCCGGGGACCATACTCTGGAAACACCATATATTTT
TRBJ1-5,-,few,TRBV11-2,CASSLDPGRDVNSNQPQHF,TGTGCCAGCAGCTTAGATCCGGGTAGGGACGTTAATAGCAATCAGCCCCAGCATTTT
TRBJ1-2,-,many,TRBV20-1,CSARQGSLSGYTF,TGCAGTGCTAGACAGGGGTCGTTAAGTGGCTACACCTTC
TRBJ2-6,-,-,TRBV7-9,CASSLAGRRSSGANVLTF,TGTGCCAGCAGCTTAGCGGGCAGGAGAAGCTCTGGGGCCAACGTCCTGACTTTC
TRBJ2-5,-,few,TRBV5-1,CASSLFGGSQETQYF,TGCGCCAGCAGCTTGTTTGGGGGGTCCCAAGAGACCCAGTACTTC
TRBJ1-1,-,many,TRBV7-2,CASSLAPVMYTEAFF,TGTGCCAGCAGCTTAGCTCCCGTTATGTACACTGAAGCTTTCTTT
TRBJ2-7,TRBD1,many,TRBV20-1,CSAKNPTGSSYEQYF,TGCAGTGCCAAAAACCCGACAGGGAGCTCCTACGAGCAGTACTTC